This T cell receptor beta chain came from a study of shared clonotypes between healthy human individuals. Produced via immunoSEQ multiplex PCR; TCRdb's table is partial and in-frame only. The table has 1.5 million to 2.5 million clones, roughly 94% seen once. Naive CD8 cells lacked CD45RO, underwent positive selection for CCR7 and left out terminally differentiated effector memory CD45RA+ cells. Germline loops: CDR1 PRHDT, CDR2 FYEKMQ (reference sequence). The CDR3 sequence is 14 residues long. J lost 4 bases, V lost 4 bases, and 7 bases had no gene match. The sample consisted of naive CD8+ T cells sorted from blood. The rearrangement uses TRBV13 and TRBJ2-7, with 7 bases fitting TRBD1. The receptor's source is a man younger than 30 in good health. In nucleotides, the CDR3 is TGTGCCAGCAGCTCATCGACAGGGCCGTACGAGCAGTACTTC. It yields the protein CASSSSTGPYEQYF.